This is a list of T cell receptor beta chains from one sample in a study of neurological immune-mediated disorders. TCRdb re-analysed the 5' RACE reads in MiXCR, keeping a single row per CDR3 protein. The sample consists of some 60,000 distinct CDR3 sequences, about 11% of them appearing once. Input material: PBMCs. These receptors were collected from a male donor with HTLV-1-associated myelopathy (HAM/TSP). Both conserved end residues are part of each CDR3. D genes are given only for firm matches. Clone size is not always given. Where it is, it says once, few, many or a class for expanded clones.

many | TRBJ1-6 | NA | TRBV12-3/TRBV12-4 | CASSQGDSPLHF | TGTGCCAGCAGTCAAGGGGATTCACCCCTCCACTTT
many | TRBJ1-5 | NA | TRBV7-9 | CASSFGAGAWQPQHF | TGTGCCAGCAGCTTCGGGGCCGGGGCCTGGCAGCCCCAGCATTTT
few | TRBJ1-1 | NA | TRBV11-2 | CASSADGTVTEAFF | TGTGCCAGCAGCGCAGACGGGACGGTCACTGAAGCTTTCTTT
few | TRBJ2-1 | NA | TRBV20-1 | CSAPALSPRDEQFF | TGCAGTGCTCCGGCCCTTTCGCCGAGGGATGAGCAGTTCTTC
many | TRBJ1-2 | TRBD1 | TRBV7-6 | CASSDGQGFSGYTF | TGTGCCAGCAGCGATGGACAGGGTTTTTCTGGCTACACCTTC
NA | TRBJ1-2 | NA | TRBV29-1 | CSVDDPAWEGVYGYIF | TGCAGCGTTGACGACCCCGCGTGGGAGGGGGTCTATGGCTACATCTTC
NA | TRBJ1-2 | NA | TRBV2 | CASSGRFYGYTF | TGTGCCAGCAGTGGGCGGTTCTATGGCTACACCTTC
many | TRBJ2-5 | NA | TRBV7-2 | CASSLVTGETQYF | TGTGCCAGCAGCTTAGTGACAGGAGAGACCCAGTACTTC
NA | TRBJ2-1 | NA | TRBV5-1 | CASSDSRRGSYNEQFF | TGCGCCAGCAGCGATTCGAGGCGTGGTTCCTACAATGAGCAGTTCTTC
many | TRBJ2-7 | TRBD1 | TRBV5-6 | CASSLIGTGLREQYF | TGTGCCAGCAGCTTGATTGGGACAGGGCTCAGAGAGCAGTACTTC
many | TRBJ2-7 | NA | TRBV10-3 | CAISPGLKSYEQYF | TGTGCCATCAGCCCCGGACTTAAATCCTACGAGCAGTACTTC
many | TRBJ2-1 | NA | TRBV15 | CATSRDRISFNEQFF | TGTGCCACCAGCAGAGATCGGATCTCGTTCAATGAGCAGTTCTTC
many | TRBJ1-5 | NA | TRBV12-3/TRBV12-4 | CASSLGWGNQPQHF | TGTGCCAGCAGTCTGGGGTGGGGCAATCAGCCCCAGCATTTT
many | TRBJ1-2 | NA | TRBV20-1 | CSARDLLLNYGYTF | TGCAGTGCTAGAGATCTTCTGCTGAACTATGGCTACACCTTC
NA | TRBJ2-5 | NA | TRBV20-1 | CSAYKGTRKTQYF | TGCAGTGCTTACAAGGGGACGAGGAAGACCCAGTACTTC
many | TRBJ2-7 | NA | TRBV5-6 | CASSLGDSSYEQYF | TGTGCCAGCAGCCTCGGGGATAGCTCCTACGAGCAGTACTTC
many | TRBJ1-5 | NA | TRBV20-1 | CSARGWEDQPQHF | TGCAGTGCTAGAGGGTGGGAGGATCAGCCCCAGCATTTT
NA | TRBJ1-1 | NA | TRBV6-1 | CASSEILGAEAFF | TGTGCCAGCAGTGAAATATTAGGGGCTGAAGCTTTCTTT
NA | TRBJ1-6 | TRBD1 | TRBV27 | CASASPGTGPDSPLHF | TGTGCCAGCGCTTCTCCCGGGACAGGGCCCGATTCACCCCTCCACTTT
many | TRBJ2-1 | TRBD1 | TRBV3-1 | CASSFRGRQFF | TGTGCCAGCAGTTTCAGGGGGCGACAGTTCTTC
many | TRBJ1-4 | TRBD1 | TRBV5-6 | CASSPWTGGNEKLFF | TGTGCCAGCAGCCCGTGGACAGGGGGCAATGAAAAACTGTTTTTT
many | TRBJ2-1 | TRBD1 | TRBV12-3/TRBV12-4 | CASSFSGGDNEQFF | TGTGCCAGCAGTTTTTCAGGGGGAGACAATGAGCAGTTCTTC
many | TRBJ2-5 | NA | TRBV20-1 | CSARKTGGRETQYF | TGCAGTGCTAGAAAGACGGGCGGAAGGGAGACCCAGTACTTC
many | TRBJ2-2 | NA | TRBV20-1 | CSARDSRAGTHTGELFF | TGCAGTGCTAGAGATTCCCGGGCGGGGACCCACACCGGGGAGCTGTTTTTT
many | TRBJ2-7 | TRBD2 | TRBV20-1 | CSASGGGSYEQYF | TGCAGTGCCAGCGGGGGGGGATCCTACGAGCAGTACTTC
many | TRBJ1-3 | NA | TRBV5-1 | CASSLAGVRLGNTIYF | TGCGCCAGCAGCTTGGCGGGGGTTCGGCTTGGAAACACCATATATTTT
many | TRBJ1-1 | NA | TRBV5-1 | CASSLAGTGRQTEAFF | TGCGCCAGCAGCTTGGCAGGGACGGGCAGGCAGACTGAAGCTTTCTTT
few | TRBJ1-1 | TRBD1 | TRBV7-2 | CASSHGTGFTEAFF | TGTGCCAGCAGCCACGGGACAGGGTTCACTGAAGCTTTCTTT
few | TRBJ2-5 | NA | TRBV9 | CASSATRRTETQYF | TGTGCCAGCAGCGCGACTAGGAGGACCGAGACCCAGTACTTC
NA | TRBJ1-5 | NA | TRBV7-8 | CASSLYCKGLGQPQHF | TGTGCCAGCAGCTTATATTGCAAGGGGCTGGGGCAGCCCCAGCATTTT
many | TRBJ2-7 | TRBD2 | TRBV18 | CASSRLAGETNYEQYF | TGTGCCAGCTCGCGACTAGCGGGGGAGACAAATTACGAGCAGTACTTC
many | TRBJ1-2 | NA | TRBV6-5 | CASSSPRKGGYTF | TGTGCCAGCAGTTCCCCACGGAAGGGCGGCTACACCTTC
many | TRBJ2-3 | NA | TRBV6-2/TRBV6-3 | CASSKSGSSFSTDTQYF | TGTGCCAGCAGCAAGAGCGGGTCCTCCTTTAGCACAGATACGCAGTATTTT
medium-sized | TRBJ2-7 | NA | TRBV15 | CATRRDTNSYEQYF | TGTGCCACCAGGCGGGACACCAACTCCTACGAGCAGTACTTC
many | TRBJ2-3 | NA | TRBV5-1 | CASSPAGQEAWDTQYF | TGCGCCAGCAGCCCCGCCGGACAAGAGGCTTGGGATACGCAGTATTTT
many | TRBJ2-1 | NA | TRBV9 | CASSVRTNNEQFF | TGTGCCAGCAGCGTAAGAACCAACAATGAGCAGTTCTTC
few | TRBJ1-1 | NA | TRBV28 | CASSQRLPAEAFF | TGTGCCAGCAGCCAAAGACTCCCAGCCGAAGCTTTCTTT
many | TRBJ2-7 | TRBD1 | TRBV19 | CASSIGAGGDEQYF | TGTGCCAGTAGTATTGGGGCAGGGGGAGACGAGCAGTACTTC
many | TRBJ1-2 | NA | TRBV5-1 | CASSPGESNYGYTF | TGCGCCAGCAGCCCGGGGGAGTCTAACTATGGCTACACCTTC
many | TRBJ2-3 | NA | TRBV27 | CASSFGTPGDTQYF | TGTGCCAGCAGTTTCGGGACTCCCGGGGATACGCAGTATTTT
many | TRBJ1-5 | TRBD1 | TRBV12-3/TRBV12-4 | CASSLQGALGNQPQHF | TGTGCCAGCAGTCTCCAGGGGGCTTTGGGCAATCAGCCCCAGCATTTT
many | TRBJ1-1 | NA | TRBV27 | CASSLEDNTEAFF | TGTGCCAGCAGTTTAGAAGACAACACTGAAGCTTTCTTT
many | TRBJ1-2 | TRBD1 | TRBV5-1 | CASSSQGNYGYTF | TGCGCCAGCAGCTCACAGGGGAACTATGGCTACACCTTC
many | TRBJ1-1 | NA | TRBV14 | CASSQGARTNTEAFF | TGTGCCAGCAGCCAAGGAGCCCGGACGAACACTGAAGCTTTCTTT
many | TRBJ1-4 | NA | TRBV6-5 | CASSPLGRSGEKLFF | TGTGCCAGCAGCCCTCTGGGCAGGTCGGGGGAAAAACTGTTTTTT
many | TRBJ1-5 | TRBD1 | TRBV20-1 | CSAGQGNQPQHF | TGCAGTGCCGGACAGGGGAATCAGCCCCAGCATTTT
many | TRBJ1-2 | TRBD1 | TRBV7-2 | CASSLEGGATYGYTF | TGTGCCAGCAGCTTAGAAGGGGGCGCAACCTATGGCTACACCTTC
NA | TRBJ1-4 | TRBD1 | TRBV6-2/TRBV6-3 | CASSRQGRREKLFF | TGTGCCAGCAGTCGACAGGGTCGAAGGGAAAAACTGTTTTTT
many | TRBJ2-3 | TRBD2 | TRBV12-3/TRBV12-4 | CASSLRAGGLTDTQYF | TGTGCCAGCAGTTTACGGGCGGGGGGGCTCACAGATACGCAGTATTTT
NA | TRBJ2-5 | TRBD2 | TRBV7-8 | CASSTTSGGSQETQYF | TGTGCCAGCAGCACAACTAGCGGGGGGAGCCAAGAGACCCAGTACTTC
many | TRBJ2-7 | NA | TRBV7-9 | CASRHLAPGRQDF | TGTGCCAGCAGGCACCTAGCGCCGGGACGGCAAGACTTC
medium-sized | TRBJ2-1 | TRBD2 | TRBV7-8 | CASSPRRGGSGTRNEQFF | TGTGCCAGCAGCCCCCGGAGGGGTGGTAGCGGGACCCGCAATGAGCAGTTCTTC